The 29 T cell receptor beta chains below come from one sample, sequenced in a study of blood T cell repertoires in COVID-19. Assay used: immunoSEQ multiplex PCR; TCRdb lists only in-frame clones, some missing. The sample lists 200,000 to 300,000 clones, 88% occurring once. Material: peripheral blood. The receptors shown here come from a man aged 55 to 69 who had recovered from COVID-19.

The V call is TRBV11-3, the J call TRBJ2-7; TRBD1 might be the D (6 bases). V was pared by 5 bases and J by 3 bases, with 11 bases between. CDR1 is SGHNT, CDR2 YENEEA, per germline. There are 13 residues in the CDR3. The CDR3 DNA follows: TGTGCCAGCAGCGCGACAGGCGACTACGAGCAGTACTTC. Its translation is CASSATGDYEQYF.

The chain recombines TRBV6-4 with TRBJ2-1; no firm D call. There are 13 residues in the CDR3. With 5 bases removed from V and 6 bases from J, the gap between germline ends came to 11 bases. The germline CDR1 and CDR2 sequences are MRHNA and SNTAGT. The CDR3 nucleotides are TGTGCCAGCAGTATGTCAGATCTCAATGAGCAGTTCTTC. Translating gives CASSMSDLNEQFF.

The rearrangement joins TRBV18 to TRBJ1-4; D is uncertain. CDR1 and CDR2 (germline): KGHSH, LQKENI. The ends were cut back, 1 base at V and 6 bases at J, with 12 bases in the middle. CDR3 size: 15 residues. The CDR3 is CASSPRKTADEKLFF. The CDR3 DNA is TGTGCCAGCTCACCACGGAAGACGGCGGATGAAAAACTGTTTTTT.

V gene TRBV6-4 combines with J gene TRBJ2-7, with TRBD2 matching 7 bases. The germline gives CDR1 MRHNA, CDR2 SNTAGT. The CDR3 is made up of 15 amino acids. V gave up 8 bases and J gave up 0 bases; unmatched junction bases: 10. CDR3 nucleotides: TGTGCCAGCCAGAACGGGGGGTCGACCTCCTACGAGCAGTACTTC. This gives the protein CASQNGGSTSYEQYF.

The chain joins TRBV6-4 to TRBJ1-2; no reliable D call. V was trimmed by 0 bases and J by 4 bases, leaving 6 bases between them. The V gene's germline CDR1 is MRHNA and CDR2 SNTAGT. The CDR3 covers 13 residues. CDR3 coding DNA: TGTGCCAGCAGTGACTCGTCAGGCTATGGCTACACCTTC. The encoded protein is CASSDSSGYGYTF.

The chain combines TRBV18 with TRBJ2-5, with 7 bases matching TRBD2. V gave up 3 bases and J gave up 4 bases; unmatched junction bases: 11. The CDR3 has 16 residues. Germline V gene data show CDR1 as KGHSH and CDR2 as LQKENI. The CDR3 nucleotides read TGTGCCAGCTCACCGGTAGTTTCGGCGGGAGCAGAGACCCAGTACTTC. It translates to CASSPVVSAGAETQYF. The whole variable domain, filled in from reference TRBV18 and TRBJ2-5, reads NAGVMQNPRHLVRRRGQEARLRCSPMKGHSHVYWYRQLPEEGLKFMVYLQKENIIDESGMPKERFSAEFPKEGPSILRIQQVVRGDSAAYFCASSPVVSAGAETQYFGPGTRLLVL.

This clone is a singleton in its sample. This rearrangement joins TRBV25-1 to TRBJ1-2, with TRBD1 as a possible D gene (6 bases). V was clipped by 3 bases and J by 8 bases, with 16 bases between them. The CDR3 is 14 amino acids. CDR1 and CDR2 from the germline V gene are MGHDK and SYGVNS. CDR3 amino acids: CASSDTTGLRGYTF. CDR3 bases: TGTGCCAGCAGTGACACCACAGGGTTGCGCGGCTACACCTTC.

This clone was counted between two and nine times. V usage is TRBV3-1 (or the pseudogene TRBV3-2) and J usage is TRBJ2-7; no clear D. CDR1 LGHDT and CDR2 YNNKEL come from the germline V gene (reference sequence). V was cut by 4 bases and J by 0 bases, with 16 bases left in between. The CDR3 is 16 amino acids. The DNA for the CDR3 is TGTGCCAGCAGCCTCCTGAGATTCTCCCCCTCCTACGAGCAGTACTTC. Translated: CASSLLRFSPSYEQYF.

J is TRBJ1-2 and V is TRBV18, with D perhaps matching TRBD1 (6 bases). Trimming removed 4 bases at V and 8 bases at J, with 14 bases between. The CDR3 sequence is 13 residues long. Germline lookup yields CDR1 KGHSH and CDR2 LQKENI. As DNA, the CDR3 is TGTGCCAGCTCACAAGGGGGATCTATGGGCTACACCTTC. Translating gives CASSQGGSMGYTF.

The V and J genes are TRBV12-3 or TRBV12-4 and TRBJ1-3; D gene uncertain. The CDR3 has 13 amino acids. The V gene lost 3 bases and the J gene lost 3 bases, with 6 bases spanning the gap. CDR3 DNA sequence: TGTGCCAGCAGTTTCCCAGTTGGAAACACCATATATTTT. Translated, it gives CASSFPVGNTIYF.

V usage is TRBV15 and J usage is TRBJ1-4, with TRBD1 matching 7 bases. With 4 bases clipped from V and 3 bases from J, the junction kept 8 bases outside the gene matches. The CDR3 spans 16 residues. Germline V gene lookup returns CDR1 LNHNV and CDR2 YYDKDF (reference sequence). Here the CDR3 DNA reads TGTGCCACCAGCAATGAGGGGGCGCAGGCTAATGAAAAACTGTTTTTT. Protein product: CATSNEGAQANEKLFF.

The chain is built from TRBV5-5 and TRBJ1-2, with 8 bases that match TRBD1. Germline V lookup: CDR1 SGHKS, CDR2 YYEKEE (reference sequence). The CDR3 consists of 17 residues. The trim removed 0 bases at V and 8 bases at J, leaving 15 bases unmatched. The CDR3 bases are TGTGCCAGCAGCTTGGATCTTCGGACAGGGTTGTCGGGCGGCTACACCTTC. Its translation: CASSLDLRTGLSGGYTF.

The chain couples TRBV7-9 to TRBJ1-4; D is perhaps TRBD1 (6 bases). CDR1 and CDR2 (germline): SEHNR, FQNEAQ (reference sequence). The CDR3 contains 16 residues. Trimming removed 3 bases from V and 7 bases from J, with 18 bases in between. The CDR3 reads CASSLGQSLHREKLFF. The DNA for the CDR3 is TGTGCCAGCAGCTTGGGACAATCCCTACATCGTGAAAAACTGTTTTTT.

This sequence joins TRBV20-1 and TRBJ1-1, with no clear D. Germline-derived CDR1 and CDR2 are DFQATT and SNEGSKA (reference sequence). This CDR3 is 14 amino acids long. Trimming left V 3 bases short and J 7 bases short, with 18 bases between. Here the CDR3 DNA reads TGCAGTGCTAGTGGGGAAGGGAGGGCGGGTGAAGCTTTCTTT. It is translated as CSASGEGRAGEAFF.

This clone has more than one count but fewer than ten. The J gene is TRBJ2-1, the V gene TRBV7-2; D is perhaps TRBD1 (8 bases). CDR3 length: 15 amino acids. V was trimmed by 1 base and J by 8 bases, leaving 15 bases between them. Germline values: CDR1 SGHTA, CDR2 FQGNSA. The CDR3 here is CASSLGRTGRDEQFF. The CDR3 DNA reads TGTGCCAGCAGCTTAGGGAGGACAGGGAGGGATGAGCAGTTCTTC.

This rearrangement joins TRBV5-6 to TRBJ1-1; possibly TRBD1 for D (6 bases). Per the germline V gene, CDR1 is SGHDT and CDR2 is YYEEEE. This CDR3 has 14 amino acids. Deletions cut 0 bases from V and 6 bases from J, with 12 bases between. The CDR3 loop is CASSLVRGNAEAFF. The CDR3 coding sequence is TGTGCCAGCAGCTTGGTCAGGGGCAATGCTGAAGCTTTCTTT.

The rearrangement links TRBV6-5 to TRBJ1-1, with 9 bases identical to TRBD1. The trim removed 3 bases at V and 4 bases at J, leaving 6 bases unmatched. CDR1 and CDR2 (germline): MNHEY, SVGAGI. The CDR3 runs to 15 residues. CDR3 amino acids: CASSYGATGGTEAFF. The CDR3, as DNA: TGTGCCAGCAGTTATGGGGCGACAGGGGGCACTGAAGCTTTCTTT.

This chain uses TRBV18 with TRBJ1-1; 8 nucleotides agree with TRBD1. CDR1 is KGHSH, CDR2 LQKENI, per germline. This CDR3 contains 15 residues. V gave up 3 bases and J gave up 5 bases; unmatched junction bases: 8. CDR3 bases: TGTGCCAGCTCACCTCAGGGGGCTATTGAGACTGAAGCTTTCTTT. It codes for CASSPQGAIETEAFF.

This clone occurred a few times. This chain joins TRBV5-6 and TRBJ2-1; D is ambiguous. The CDR3 spans 12 residues. Looked up from germline, CDR1 is SGHDT and CDR2 is YYEEEE. Trimming stripped 0 bases from V and 7 bases from J, with 5 bases between. The CDR3, as DNA: TGTGCCAGCAGCTTGGGTTCGAATGAGCAGTTCTTC. Amino acids: CASSLGSNEQFF. The full variable domain, its missing parts supplied by reference TRBV5-6 and TRBJ2-1, is DAGVTQSPTHLIKTRGQQVTLRCSPKSGHDTVSWYQQALGQGPQFIFQYYEEEERQRGNFPDRFSGHQFPNYSSELNVNALLLGDSALYLCASSLGSNEQFFGPGTRLTVL.

The rearrangement uses TRBV2 and TRBJ2-7, with D unresolved. Germline V gene sequence: CDR1 SNHLY, CDR2 FYNNEI. Trimming cost V 4 bases and J 7 bases, with 5 bases left between them. CDR3 length: 10 amino acids. The CDR3 nucleotides read TGTGCCAGCAGTGTGAGGGAGCAGTACTTC. Translation gives CASSVREQYF.

The genes are TRBV6-2 or TRBV6-3 and TRBJ2-4; 7 bases align to TRBD1. The CDR3 contains 13 residues. V lost 5 bases and J lost 5; bases outside the gene matches: 3. Germline lookup yields CDR1 MNHEY and CDR2 SVGEGT. For the CDR3, the DNA is TGTGCCAGCAGTCCCGGGACAGAAAACATTCAGTACTTC. Its translation: CASSPGTENIQYF.

The chain links TRBV12-5 to TRBJ1-3, with TRBD1 matching over 7 bases. The CDR3 is 14 amino acids. V shed 2 bases and J 2 bases; nucleotides not matched to a gene: 0. Germline lookup yields CDR1 LGHNT and CDR2 FRNRAP. The CDR3 nucleotides are TGTGCTAGTGGTTTGACAGGGGCTGGAAACACCATATATTTT. This codes for CASGLTGAGNTIYF.

The chain recombines TRBV7-2 with TRBJ1-5; the D is unclear. The CDR3 has 17 residues. V was cut by 2 bases and J by 0 bases, with 14 bases left in between. Per the germline V gene, CDR1 is SGHTA and CDR2 is FQGNSA. In DNA form, the CDR3 reads TGTGCCAGCAGCTTAAGAGTGGACTTCTATAGCAATCAGCCCCAGCATTTT. Protein: CASSLRVDFYSNQPQHF. The full variable domain, its missing parts supplied by reference TRBV7-2 and TRBJ1-5, is GAGVSQSPSNKVTEKGKDVELRCDPISGHTALYWYRQSLGQGLEFLIYFQGNSAPDKSGLPSDRFSAERTGGSVSTLTIQRTQQEDSAVYLCASSLRVDFYSNQPQHFGDGTRLSIL.

Only one count was recorded for this clone. This chain joins TRBV5-1 and TRBJ2-3; 8 nucleotides line up with TRBD2. V lost 4 bases and J lost 2; bases outside the gene matches: 6. This CDR3 has 15 residues. CDR1 and CDR2 from the germline V gene are SGHRS and YFSETQ. The CDR3 DNA sequence: TGCGCCAGCAGCAGATTAGCGGGGACCACAGATACGCAGTATTTT. Translation: CASSRLAGTTDTQYF.

The chain carries TRBV7-9 and TRBJ2-1; TRBD2 might be the D (6 bases). Germline values: CDR1 SEHNR, CDR2 FQNEAQ (reference sequence). The CDR3 runs to 17 residues. Trimming shortened V by 5 bases and J by 10 bases, and 27 bases separated the two germline ends. CDR3 nucleotide sequence: TGTGCCAGCAGCGCCTCCCCAACCGGGACTTACGGTTGGGAGCAGTTCTTC. Amino acid sequence: CASSASPTGTYGWEQFF.

The chain links TRBV6-5 to TRBJ2-7, with D maybe TRBD2 (6 bases). This CDR3 comprises 13 residues. Trimming shortened V by 4 bases and J by 0 bases, and 7 bases separated the two germline ends. The V gene's germline CDR1 is MNHEY and CDR2 SVGAGI. In DNA form, the CDR3 reads TGTGCCAGCAGTTTGCGGGACTCCTACGAGCAGTACTTC. It yields the protein CASSLRDSYEQYF.

The chain carries TRBV7-6 and TRBJ1-2, with 11 nucleotides matching TRBD1. This CDR3 spans 15 amino acids. The J segment lost 5 bases and the V segment lost 5 bases, leaving 7 bases of the junction unmatched. Germline loops: CDR1 SGHVS, CDR2 FNYEAQ. The CDR3 DNA reads TGTGCCAGCAGCCCGGGGACAGGGGGGGTGTATGGCTACACCTTC. Translated, it gives CASSPGTGGVYGYTF.

The chain recombines TRBV13 with TRBJ2-2, with 8 bases lining up with TRBD1. Germline V gene lookup returns CDR1 PRHDT and CDR2 FYEKMQ (reference sequence). V gave up 6 bases and J gave up 3 bases; unmatched junction bases: 3. This CDR3 is 14 amino acids long. For the CDR3, the DNA is TGTGCCAGCAGACAGGGGGGTGACACCGGGGAGCTGTTTTTT. It encodes CASRQGGDTGELFF.

This chain joins TRBV15 and TRBJ1-2; D may be TRBD1 (5 bases). The length of the CDR3 is 14 residues. V was cut by 0 bases and J by 5 bases, with 10 bases left in between. Germline CDR1 reads LNHNV; CDR2 reads YYDKDF (reference sequence). The CDR3 sequence: CATSRDLTGYGYTF. The CDR3 coding sequence is TGTGCCACCAGCAGAGATTTAACAGGATATGGCTACACCTTC.